This section outlines one T cell receptor beta chain sequence together with its context. Its antigen remains unknown. The authors built TCR beta libraries using iRepertoire HTBI primers and Arm-PCR of CDR3 regions. TCRdb analysed the multiplex PCR reads with MiXCR anew, one entry per CDR3 protein. The data hold about half a million distinct CDR3 sequences, with less than 25% observed a single time. The CDR3 extends over 14 amino acids. Germline V CDR1 and CDR2: SEHNR, FQNEAQ (reference sequence). V shed 5 bases and J shed 2 bases, with 13 bases lying between them. This specimen comes from a study of regulatory T cells in long-lasting Graves disease. Study-level background: Those with persistent Graves' disease had received antithyroid drugs for over 5 years with positive TSH receptor antibodies.

Time point: persistent/refractory GD, antithyroid drugs over 5 years with positive TRAb. PBMC RNA was the source of the TCR library. Each of the patients was recruited from an endocrinology department situated in Xi'an, China. Whole-study findings and limits: Among samples with persistent disease, TRBV28, TRBJ1-2 and TRBJ2-5 were favored.

The receptor comes from a female donor with Graves disease. This chain connects TRBV7-9 to TRBJ2-7; D ambiguous. The sample consisted of peripheral blood mononuclear cells (PBMCs), taken when the disease was refractory, from a patient treated with antithyroid drugs. This chain's CDR3 is CASSAPVQPYEQYF. Here the CDR3 DNA reads TGTGCCAGCAGCGCCCCGGTCCAGCCCTACGAGCAGTACTTC.